The rows below give T cell receptor beta chains drawn from one sample of a study of blood T cell repertoires in COVID-19. The data were produced by immunoSEQ multiplex PCR, yet TCRdb's version contains in-frame clones alone and is incomplete. The sample records some 100,000 clones, approximately 86% being singletons. The sample comprised PBMCs or T cells enriched from blood (not recorded which). The receptors originated from a woman in her forties or fifties who had recovered from COVID-19. Each CDR3 is given with its conserved first and last residue. The D gene is left open where the match is weak. Clone size is given for some rows only: seen once, a few or many times, or a class if the clone is expanded.

clone size	V gene	J gene	D gene	CDR3 protein	CDR3 DNA
-	TRBV10-2	TRBJ2-3	TRBD2	CASRETSVDTQYF	TGCGCCAGCAGGGAGACTAGCGTAGATACGCAGTATTTT
-	TRBV28	TRBJ1-3	-	CASSFRHHATGNTIYF	TGTGCCAGCAGTTTTAGACATCACGCAACTGGAAACACCATATATTTT
-	TRBV28	TRBJ1-4	-	CASGLDPATNEKLFF	TGTGCCAGTGGACTTGACCCTGCAACTAATGAAAAACTGTTTTTT
-	TRBV6-5	TRBJ2-1	TRBD1	CASAGQGAFNEQFF	TGTGCCAGCGCGGGGCAGGGGGCGTTCAATGAGCAGTTCTTC
-	TRBV4-1	TRBJ2-7	TRBD1	CASSQEDRGGYEQYF	TGCGCCAGCAGCCAAGAGGACAGGGGGGGCTACGAGCAGTACTTC
-	TRBV30	TRBJ1-6	-	CAWSVLNRANSPLHF	TGTGCCTGGAGTGTACTTAACAGGGCTAATTCACCCCTCCACTTT
-	TRBV5-1	TRBJ2-7	TRBD1	CASSVGQGKTYEQYF	TGCGCCAGCAGCGTGGGACAGGGGAAGACCTACGAGCAGTACTTC
-	TRBV29-1	TRBJ2-3	TRBD2	CSVGLAGGFSTDTQYF	TGCAGCGTTGGACTAGCGGGAGGATTTAGCACAGATACGCAGTATTTT
-	TRBV20-1	TRBJ1-2	-	CSAIRDGYTF	TGCAGTGCTATCCGGGATGGCTACACCTTC
-	TRBV5-1	TRBJ1-2	TRBD1	CASSSPYQTGNYGYTF	TGCGCCAGCAGCTCTCCATACCAGACAGGGAACTATGGCTACACCTTC
once	TRBV27	TRBJ2-7	TRBD1	CASERAGTGGHEQYF	TGTGCCAGCGAACGGGCCGGGACAGGGGGCCACGAGCAGTACTTC
-	TRBV3-1/TRBV3-2	TRBJ2-2	TRBD1	CASSRFGQGGTGELFF	TGTGCCAGCAGCCGATTCGGACAGGGAGGAACCGGGGAGCTGTTTTTT
-	TRBV11-3	TRBJ1-6	-	CASSRGFNSPLHF	TGTGCCAGCAGCAGAGGGTTTAATTCACCCCTCCACTTT
-	TRBV2	TRBJ1-4	-	CASSLRGDIPEKLFF	TGTGCCAGCAGCCTAAGAGGGGACATACCCGAAAAACTGTTTTTT
-	TRBV3-1/TRBV3-2	TRBJ2-3	TRBD2	CASSYGTTSTDTQYF	TGTGCCAGCAGCTACGGGACTACTAGCACAGATACGCAGTATTTT
-	TRBV28	TRBJ1-5	-	CATRHGTPNQPQHF	TGTGCCACACGACACGGGACACCCAATCAGCCCCAGCATTTT
-	TRBV6-4	TRBJ2-2	-	CASSVEGDTGELFF	TGTGCCAGCAGTGTGGAGGGAGATACCGGGGAGCTGTTTTTT
-	TRBV18	TRBJ2-6	TRBD1	CASSPWGQGLFSGANVLTF	TGTGCCAGCTCACCCTGGGGACAGGGTTTGTTCTCTGGGGCCAACGTCCTGACTTTC
-	TRBV14	TRBJ2-4	TRBD2	CASSQDWSGSEAAGAKNIQYF	TGTGCCAGCAGCCAAGATTGGAGCGGGAGTGAGGCGGCGGGGGCCAAAAACATTCAGTACTTC
-	TRBV9	TRBJ2-5	-	CASSVAHGGRYQETQYF	TGTGCCAGCAGCGTAGCTCACGGGGGAAGGTACCAAGAGACCCAGTACTTC
-	TRBV15	TRBJ2-1	-	CATSRDRIEQFF	TGTGCCACCAGCAGAGATAGAATTGAGCAGTTCTTC
-	TRBV2	TRBJ2-7	-	CASSEGVRRGYEQYF	TGTGCCAGCAGTGAGGGGGTGCGTCGGGGGTACGAGCAGTACTTC
-	TRBV7-6	TRBJ1-4	TRBD1	CASSLVPQGVFTELKSNEKLFF	TGTGCCAGCAGCTTAGTCCCTCAGGGGGTGTTTACCGAACTTAAGAGCAATGAAAAACTGTTTTTT
-	TRBV11-3	TRBJ2-2	-	CASSSPGELFF	TGTGCCAGCAGCTCTCCCGGGGAGCTGTTTTTT
-	TRBV28	TRBJ1-2	TRBD1	CASSPDSGQGAIVYGYTF	TGTGCCAGCAGTCCTGATTCGGGACAGGGGGCCATAGTATATGGCTACACCTTC
-	TRBV6-5	TRBJ1-6	-	CASTGTPGYNSPLHF	TGTGCCAGCACCGGGACACCCGGTTATAATTCACCCCTCCACTTT
-	TRBV6-4	TRBJ2-1	-	CASSVGDSIYNEQFF	TGTGCCAGCAGTGTCGGGGACTCCATTTACAATGAGCAGTTCTTC
-	TRBV3-1/TRBV3-2	TRBJ1-4	TRBD1	CASSLQGASEKLFF	TGTGCCAGCAGCCTTCAGGGGGCCAGTGAAAAACTGTTTTTT
once	TRBV7-3	TRBJ1-2	TRBD1	CASSLTPGQGGGYTF	TGTGCCAGCAGCTTAACCCCAGGACAGGGGGGTGGCTACACCTTC
-	TRBV7-2	TRBJ2-1	TRBD1	CASSVIGTGANEQFF	TGTGCCAGCAGCGTTATCGGGACAGGGGCCAATGAGCAGTTCTTC
-	TRBV30	TRBJ2-1	-	CAWTGAGTNEQFF	TGTGCCTGGACCGGGGCGGGAACCAATGAGCAGTTCTTC
-	TRBV24-1	TRBJ2-1	TRBD2	CATSETSGRVNDEQFF	TGTGCCACCAGTGAGACTAGCGGGAGGGTTAACGATGAGCAGTTCTTC
-	TRBV27	TRBJ2-1	TRBD2	CASSGRAYEQFF	TGTGCCAGCAGCGGGAGGGCCTATGAGCAGTTCTTC
-	TRBV28	TRBJ1-1	-	CASSLSGGAGRTEAFF	TGTGCCAGCAGTTTATCCGGGGGGGCAGGGCGGACTGAAGCTTTCTTT
once	TRBV5-4	TRBJ2-3	TRBD1	CASSPGTGTDTQYF	TGTGCCAGCAGCCCTGGGACAGGAACAGATACGCAGTATTTT
-	TRBV19	TRBJ1-2	TRBD1	CASSTGGGGYTF	TGTGCCAGTAGTACAGGGGGAGGCGGCTACACCTTC
-	TRBV24-1	TRBJ1-1	TRBD1	CAVRQGLNTEAFF	TGTGCCGTCCGACAGGGGTTGAACACTGAAGCTTTCTTT
-	TRBV4-1	TRBJ1-2	-	CASSPGGTVYGYTF	TGCGCCAGCAGCCCCGGAGGGACCGTCTATGGCTACACCTTC
-	TRBV19	TRBJ2-2	-	CASSIDHRLAPNTGELFF	TGTGCCAGTAGTATCGACCACCGGCTAGCGCCGAACACCGGGGAGCTGTTTTTT
-	TRBV2	TRBJ2-2	TRBD1	CASRETGPNTGELFF	TGTGCCAGCAGGGAGACAGGGCCTAACACCGGGGAGCTGTTTTTT
-	TRBV2	TRBJ1-6	TRBD1	CASIMTGPLHF	TGTGCCAGCATCATGACAGGGCCCCTCCACTTT
-	TRBV20-1	TRBJ2-7	TRBD2	CSASLAGVGYEQYF	TGCAGTGCTAGTCTAGCGGGAGTAGGGTACGAGCAGTACTTC